These 8 T cell receptor beta chains share one sample of origin, sequenced in a study of blood T cell repertoires in COVID-19. The data were produced by immunoSEQ multiplex PCR, yet TCRdb's version contains in-frame clones alone and is incomplete. Seen here are 40,000 to 45,000 clones, roughly 93% observed once, and the top ten hold roughly 8.3%. Sequencing was done on a sample of peripheral blood. These receptors originate from a man in his fifties with active COVID-19.

The V and J genes are TRBV10-1 and TRBJ1-2; D is uncertain. CDR1 and CDR2 from the germline V gene are WNHNN and SYGVQD (reference sequence). CDR3 size: 13 residues. Trimming cost V 0 bases and J 3 bases, with 5 bases left between them. The CDR3 sequence: CASSESGDYGYTF. DNA for the CDR3: TGCGCCAGCAGTGAGTCGGGCGACTATGGCTACACCTTC.

The chain couples TRBV5-5 to TRBJ2-1, with 9 positions matching TRBD2. V shed 3 bases, J shed 0 bases, and the junction held 4 bases outside the gene matches. The CDR3 consists of 16 residues. Looked up from germline, CDR1 is SGHKS and CDR2 is YYEKEE (reference sequence). The CDR3 loop reads CASSSTSGTSYNEQFF. For the CDR3, the DNA is TGTGCCAGCAGCTCGACTAGCGGCACCTCCTACAATGAGCAGTTCTTC.

This chain connects TRBV20-1 to TRBJ1-2; D is uncertain. The length of the CDR3 is 10 residues. V was trimmed by 5 bases and J by 3 bases, leaving 4 bases between them. The germline gives CDR1 DFQATT, CDR2 SNEGSKA (reference sequence). CDR3 bases: TGCAGTGCTCACTACTATGGCTACACCTTC. This translates into CSAHYYGYTF.

CDR3: CARSLGCSRVYGYTF. DNA of the CDR3: TGTGCCAGAAGCCTGGGTTGTAGCAGGGTATATGGCTACACCTTC. This rearrangement joins TRBV5-3 to TRBJ1-2, with D tentatively TRBD1 (5 bases). TRBV5-3 is identified as an open reading frame with a role that is uncertain. The CDR3 is made up of 15 amino acids. V lost 4 bases, J lost 5 bases, and 18 bases lay in between.

This clone was observed once. The genes are TRBV2 and TRBJ2-3, with 11 bases that match TRBD2. This CDR3 is built from 15 residues. Per the germline V gene, CDR1 is SNHLY and CDR2 is FYNNEI. The J segment lost 0 bases and the V segment lost 6 bases, leaving 2 bases of the junction unmatched. The CDR3 coding sequence is TGTGCCAGCAGCACTAGCGGGAGAAGCACAGATACGCAGTATTTT. Translation gives CASSTSGRSTDTQYF.

The count of this clone is one. The chain recombines TRBV28 with TRBJ1-1, with D perhaps TRBD1 (6 bases). The CDR3 is 13 residues long. V was pared by 5 bases and J by 5 bases, with 12 bases between. The germline V gene encodes CDR1 MDHEN and CDR2 SYDVKM. The CDR3 region has the DNA TGTGCCAGCAGTGCAACAGGGTTAACTGAAGCTTTCTTT. Its protein is CASSATGLTEAFF.

The count of this clone is one. The chain recombines TRBV4-1 with TRBJ1-6, with TRBD1 identical over 10 bases. Germline assignment: CDR1 MGHRA and CDR2 YSYEKL. The V segment lost 0 bases and the J segment 7 bases; nucleotides outside the gene matches: 3. There are 16 residues in the CDR3. DNA for the CDR3: TGCGCCAGCAGCCAAGAGCCGGGACAGGGGAATTCACCCCTCCACTTT. As protein: CASSQEPGQGNSPLHF.

The genes are TRBV11-2 and TRBJ1-6, with D possibly being TRBD1 (6 bases). Between the trimmed V and J ends, which lost 5 bases and 10 bases, there was a span of 15 bases. The CDR3 sequence is 14 residues long. CDR1 and CDR2 (germline): SGHAT, FQNNGV. Here the CDR3 reads CASSPRRGGSPLHF. As DNA, the CDR3 is TGTGCCAGCAGCCCACGGAGGGGGGGATCACCCCTCCACTTT.